The source of this TCR beta chain is a study of shared clonotypes between healthy human individuals. Study summary: A donor's plate count was three for CD4 naive and three for CD4 memory; CD8 naive had two and CD8 memory one.

Study-level points and caveats: Sample collection involved blood only; tissue repertoires are likely different.

Remarks on this clone: Its antigen is as yet unknown.

The table came from immunoSEQ multiplex PCR; TCRdb's copy has only in-frame clones and leaves some out. This sample yields roughly 1,000,000 clones, of which more than 75% are seen a single time; approximately 0.5% belongs to the top ten. Deletions cut 10 bases from V and 0 bases from J, with 15 bases between. Per germline, CDR1 LNHDA and CDR2 SQIVND (reference sequence). This CDR3 has 14 residues. Input material: memory CD4+ T cells from PBMCs. As for subset: CD45RA-negative fraction. This sequence was found in a man aged 18 to 35 in good health. Some clones in this sample may be carry-over from other donors' samples. This sequence joins TRBV19 and TRBJ1-2; a weak D match, TRBD1 (6 bases). The CDR3 spells CATQGPASNYGYTF. DNA for the CDR3: TGTGCCACCCAGGGGCCCGCTTCTAACTATGGCTACACCTTC.